Listed below are T cell receptor beta chains from one sample, sequenced in a study of blood T cell repertoires in COVID-19. This table comes from immunoSEQ multiplex PCR, and its TCRdb copy is limited to in-frame clones, with some not included. This sample carries 15,000 or so clones, under 90% of them seen once, and the ten largest clones take 20% to 25%. Sequenced: peripheral blood. All receptors derive from a woman aged 60-75 years with acute or convalescent COVID-19. The CDR3 runs from the conserved cysteine through the conserved F or W. Fields, in order: J gene, D gene, clone size, V gene, CDR3 DNA, CDR3 protein. The D gene is left open where the match is weak. Clone size appears in some rows only: once, few, many, or a class for an expanded clone.

TRBJ2-5 | TRBD1 | - | TRBV6-5 | TGTGCCAGCAGTCTCCAACCCGGACAGGGAGAGACCCAGTACTTC | CASSLQPGQGETQYF
TRBJ1-6 | - | - | TRBV6-6 | TGTGCCAGCAGTTACTATCCCACGGGAGGCTCACCCCTCCACTTT | CASSYYPTGGSPLHF
TRBJ1-5 | TRBD1 | - | TRBV7-3 | TGTGCCAGCAGCGGGAACAGGGGGAATCAGCCCCAGCATTTT | CASSGNRGNQPQHF
TRBJ2-3 | TRBD2 | - | TRBV19 | TGTGCCAGTAGTATTTTTGCGGGGGGTATTGGAGATACGCAGTATTTT | CASSIFAGGIGDTQYF
TRBJ1-2 | TRBD1 | - | TRBV6-5 | TGTGCCAGCACCCCCGGGACAGGGGTGCGTGGCTACACCTTC | CASTPGTGVRGYTF
TRBJ1-5 | TRBD1 | - | TRBV6-1 | TGTGCCAGCAGTGTTACAGGGGGCTGGGGCAATCAGCCCCAGCATTTT | CASSVTGGWGNQPQHF
TRBJ1-4 | TRBD1 | - | TRBV19 | TGTGCCAGTCCGGGACAGGGTAGAGGCGAAAAACTGTTTTTT | CASPGQGRGEKLFF
TRBJ2-5 | TRBD1 | - | TRBV5-4 | TGTGCCAGCAGCCTGCCGGGACAGCAAGAGACCCAGTACTTC | CASSLPGQQETQYF
TRBJ2-6 | - | - | TRBV21-1 | TGTGCCAGCAGCAAAGGATCGATCCGGGGGGCCCCCGGGTTT | CASSKGSIRGAPGF
TRBJ1-3 | TRBD1 | - | TRBV6-5 | TGTGCCAGCAGTCCAGACAGGGTTGGAAACACCATATATTTT | CASSPDRVGNTIYF
TRBJ2-5 | TRBD1 | - | TRBV20-1 | TGCAGTGCTAGTAAACAGGGGACCCAAGAGACCCAGTACTTC | CSASKQGTQETQYF
TRBJ2-5 | - | - | TRBV3-1/TRBV3-2 | TGTGCCAGCAGCACCCCAGCGGGGACCCAGTACTTC | CASSTPAGTQYF
TRBJ2-7 | - | - | TRBV2 | TGTGCCAGCGGGGCGTCCCCGTATTTCTACGAGCAGTACTTC | CASGASPYFYEQYF
TRBJ1-5 | - | - | TRBV28 | TGTGCCAGCACCGAAGGAGGGGCCGTCAGTAGCAATCAGCCCCAGCATTTT | CASTEGGAVSSNQPQHF
TRBJ2-3 | TRBD1 | - | TRBV6-5 | TGTGCCAGCAGTTATCGGGGACAGGGGGCCGGAGATACGCAGTATTTT | CASSYRGQGAGDTQYF
TRBJ2-1 | TRBD2 | - | TRBV5-1 | TGCGCCAGCAGCTTGGAGGCGGGGGGGCCCTACAATGAGCAGTTCTTC | CASSLEAGGPYNEQFF
TRBJ2-6 | TRBD1 | few | TRBV6-2/TRBV6-3 | TGTGCCAGCAGTTACACCGGGACAGACGGGGCCAACGTCCTGACTTTC | CASSYTGTDGANVLTF
TRBJ1-1 | TRBD1 | few | TRBV2 | TGTGCCGCCCCACCGGGGACAGGGGACACTGAAGCTTTCTTT | CAAPPGTGDTEAFF
TRBJ2-3 | TRBD2 | - | TRBV4-2 | TGTGCCAGCAGCCACCCCGGGGTAGCGGGTGACACAGATACGCAGTATTTT | CASSHPGVAGDTDTQYF
TRBJ1-1 | - | - | TRBV6-6 | TGTGCCAGCTGCCTGCTGAGAACTGAAGCTTTCTTT | CASCLLRTEAFF
TRBJ2-1 | - | - | TRBV4-2 | TGTGCCAGCAGCCTGCACTCGGACAGTTCGATTCCGTGGCAGTTCTTC | CASSLHSDSSIPWQFF
TRBJ1-4 | TRBD1 | - | TRBV5-6 | TGTGCCAGCAGTGGAACAGGGGGCGCATTAGAAAAACTGTTTTTT | CASSGTGGALEKLFF
TRBJ1-5 | - | - | TRBV4-1 | TGCGCCAGCAGCCAAGGGTGGTCAGGCCGCAATCAGCCCCAGCATTTT | CASSQGWSGRNQPQHF
TRBJ1-5 | TRBD1 | - | TRBV28 | TGTGCCAGCAGTGGGGCGTCAGGGGGGAATCAGCCCCAGCATTTT | CASSGASGGNQPQHF
TRBJ2-1 | TRBD1 | - | TRBV24-1 | TGTGCCACCAGTGACACCGACAGGGACGAACGGTCCTACAATGAGCAGTTCTTC | CATSDTDRDERSYNEQFF
TRBJ2-7 | TRBD2 | - | TRBV6-5 | TGTGCCAGCACAGCGGGAGTTATTTCCTACGAGCAGTACTTC | CASTAGVISYEQYF
TRBJ2-1 | - | - | TRBV24-1 | TGTGCCACCAGTGATTCCTTCTCCTACAATGAGCAGTTCTTC | CATSDSFSYNEQFF
TRBJ1-3 | - | - | TRBV5-1 | TGCGCCAGCAGCTTAGGGACAGGAAACACCATATATTTT | CASSLGTGNTIYF
TRBJ2-2 | - | - | TRBV5-6 | TGTGCCAGCAGCCCATGGAAGCGGTCGAACACCGGGGAGCTGTTTTTT | CASSPWKRSNTGELFF
TRBJ1-2 | - | once | TRBV6-2/TRBV6-3 | TGTGCCAGCAGTTACTCGAAAGGGGCCTTTTATGGCTACACCTTC | CASSYSKGAFYGYTF
TRBJ2-5 | - | - | TRBV5-1 | TGCGCCAGCAGCGAGGGAGCTACTCAGCTCCAAGAGACCCAGTACTTC | CASSEGATQLQETQYF
TRBJ2-1 | - | - | TRBV24-1 | TGTGCCACCAGTGAGCAGGGGAGGGTGGTCTCCTACAATGAGCAGTTCTTC | CATSEQGRVVSYNEQFF
TRBJ2-5 | TRBD1 | - | TRBV11-2 | TGTGCCAGCAGCTTAGAAGGACAGGGGTGGGAGACCCAGTACTTC | CASSLEGQGWETQYF
TRBJ1-5 | - | medium-sized | TRBV18 | TGTGCCAGCTCACCACAGAAATATCTGGGGGGTCTTCAGCCCCAGCATTTT | CASSPQKYLGGLQPQHF
TRBJ1-5 | - | - | TRBV4-2 | TGTGCCAGCAGCCAAGAAGGCCAGGGAGGTCAGCCCCAGCATTTT | CASSQEGQGGQPQHF
TRBJ2-3 | TRBD2 | - | TRBV20-1 | TGCAGTGCTAGTTTGTGGCGGGAGAGCACAGATACGCAGTATTTT | CSASLWRESTDTQYF
TRBJ2-2 | TRBD1 | - | TRBV2 | TGTGCCACTAGGGGGCTCGCGAACACCGGGGAGCTGTTTTTT | CATRGLANTGELFF
TRBJ2-3 | TRBD2 | - | TRBV9 | TGTGCCAGCAGCTCGAGAGAGGGGCGGGGGACAGATACGCAGTATTTT | CASSSREGRGTDTQYF
TRBJ2-2 | - | - | TRBV5-1 | TGCGCCAGCAGCTTGAGACCGGAGGGCGGGGAGCTGTTTTTT | CASSLRPEGGELFF
TRBJ2-5 | TRBD1 | - | TRBV5-6 | TGTGCCAGCAGCTTGATCGGACAGGGGGCATTACAGACCCAGTACTTC | CASSLIGQGALQTQYF
TRBJ1-1 | - | once | TRBV29-1 | TGCAGCGTTGCATCGACAGTCACTGAAGCTTTCTTT | CSVASTVTEAFF
TRBJ2-3 | - | - | TRBV12-3/TRBV12-4 | TGTGCCAGCAGTTTAGAAGGGGGGGAGGCGCAGTATTTT | CASSLEGGEAQYF
TRBJ1-4 | - | few | TRBV10-2 | TGCGCCAGCAGTGAGTCCGGGGGACCCTCCCTTGCGGATGAAAAACTGTTTTTT | CASSESGGPSLADEKLFF
TRBJ2-3 | - | - | TRBV5-4 | TGTGCCAGCAGCTTGCCCCCCGGGCAGGGTGGTACAGATACGCAGTATTTT | CASSLPPGQGGTDTQYF
TRBJ2-4 | TRBD2 | - | TRBV6-2/TRBV6-3 | TGTGCCAGCAGCCCTCTACTAGCGGTAGCCAAAAACATTCAGTACTTC | CASSPLLAVAKNIQYF
TRBJ2-5 | TRBD2 | - | TRBV28 | TGTGCCAGCAGTTCTTATCCCGGGACTAGAGATACAGAGACCCAGTACTTC | CASSSYPGTRDTETQYF
TRBJ1-2 | TRBD1 | - | TRBV4-2 | TGTGCCAGCAGCCAAGACCCAGGGGGTGATCGGGCCTACACCTTC | CASSQDPGGDRAYTF
TRBJ2-3 | - | - | TRBV7-9 | TGTGCCACACCAAGCGGTAGCACAGATACGCAGTATTTT | CATPSGSTDTQYF
TRBJ2-2 | TRBD2 | few | TRBV27 | TGTGCCAGCAGCACTCCAGGCGGGAGCGCCGGGGAGCTGTTTTTT | CASSTPGGSAGELFF
TRBJ2-7 | TRBD1 | - | TRBV10-3 | TGTGCCATCAGCGGGGACAGGGGGCAGGTGTACGAGCAGTACTTC | CAISGDRGQVYEQYF
TRBJ2-2 | - | - | TRBV16 | TGTGCCAGCAGCCAATCGACGGGGGGCCGCACCGGGGAGCTGTTTTTT | CASSQSTGGRTGELFF
TRBJ2-5 | - | - | TRBV5-4 | TGTGCCAGCAGCCCCCCCAGGGGAGCGAGTGGGGGAGAGACCCAGTACTTC | CASSPPRGASGGETQYF
TRBJ1-2 | - | few | TRBV10-3 | TGTGCCATCAGTGATACAGACTATGGCTACACCTTC | CAISDTDYGYTF
TRBJ2-4 | TRBD2 | once | TRBV28 | TGTGCCAGCAGTCTCCCCGGACTAGATATGGCCAAAAACATTCAGTACTTC | CASSLPGLDMAKNIQYF
TRBJ1-2 | - | - | TRBV21-1 | TGTGCCAGCGTGAGACAGGCCTATGGCTACACCTTC | CASVRQAYGYTF
TRBJ1-2 | - | - | TRBV6-6 | TGTGCCAGCAGTTCTCCCCAGGTATCTGGCTACACCTTC | CASSSPQVSGYTF
TRBJ2-1 | TRBD2 | - | TRBV5-1 | TGCGCCAGCAGCGGATTAGCGGGGGACGGCAATGAGCAGTTCTTC | CASSGLAGDGNEQFF
TRBJ1-2 | - | - | TRBV5-1 | TGCGCCAGCAGCCTGACCGGGTTACGAGACTATGGCTACACCTTC | CASSLTGLRDYGYTF
TRBJ2-3 | - | - | TRBV5-1 | TGCGCCAGCAGCTTGGAACAGCCAGGGGGGAGGACGCAGTATTTT | CASSLEQPGGRTQYF